Below are 25 T cell receptor beta chains sequenced from a single sample in a study of T cells in Graves' hyperthyroidism and ophthalmopathy. TCR beta CDR3 sequences were amplified from RNA transcripts. The HTBI primer set was used in a first-round RT-PCR of the TCR CDR3. Via MiXCR, TCRdb re-called the multiplex PCR reads, giving one row per CDR3 protein. The data contain a few hundred thousand distinct CDR3 sequences, around 20% of them singletons. Sequencing input: blood. All receptors derive from a woman aged 50 to 60 with Graves' hyperthyroidism.

The chain has TRBV29-1 and TRBJ1-1, with D maybe TRBD1 (5 bases). V was cut by 7 bases and J by 5 bases, with 14 bases left in between. The CDR3 contains 12 residues. Germline V CDR1 and CDR2: SQVTM, ANQGSEA. For the CDR3, the DNA is TGCAGCGGGCTGGGGGGAGGGACTGAAGCTTTCTTT. It is translated as CSGLGGGTEAFF. The whole variable domain, remainder taken from reference TRBV29-1 and TRBJ1-1, is SAVISQKPSRDICQRGTSLTIQCQVDSQVTMMFWYRQQPGQSLTLIATANQGSEATYESGFVIDKFPISRPNLTFSTLTVSNMSPEDSSIYLCSGLGGGTEAFFGQGTRLTVV.

The chain links TRBV5-1 to TRBJ1-1; no clear D. Trimming pared 0 bases from V and 6 bases from J, leaving 9 bases between. Looked up from germline, CDR1 is SGHRS and CDR2 is YFSETQ. This CDR3 has 13 residues. CDR3 region: CASSLGYGAEAFF. CDR3 sequence (DNA): TGCGCCAGCAGCTTGGGCTATGGCGCTGAAGCTTTCTTT.

This clonotype was seen only a few times. The rearrangement links TRBV15 to TRBJ2-5; D is possibly TRBD1 (6 bases). The V gene lost 6 bases and the J gene lost 1 base, with 15 bases spanning the gap. CDR1 and CDR2 (germline): LNHNV, YYDKDF (reference sequence). The CDR3 is 15 amino acids. CDR3 loop: CATRARQVIQETQYF. The CDR3, as DNA: TGTGCCACCAGGGCCAGACAGGTGATCCAAGAGACCCAGTACTTC.

This sequence joins TRBV5-6 and TRBJ2-4; D is unclear. V lost 1 base and J lost 0, with 5 bases in between. Germline lookup yields CDR1 SGHDT and CDR2 YYEEEE. CDR3 size: 14 residues. In nucleotides, the CDR3 is TGTGCCAGCAGCTTGAGGTTAGCCAAAAACATTCAGTACTTC. This gives the protein CASSLRLAKNIQYF.

This clonotype has at least ten counts. V is TRBV7-9 and J is TRBJ1-3; maybe TRBD1 (6 bases). CDR1 is SEHNR, CDR2 FQNEAQ, per germline (reference sequence). This CDR3 is built from 15 residues. V gave up 0 bases and J gave up 4 bases, with 10 bases separating them. The DNA of the CDR3 is TGTGCCAGCAGCTTAGCGCTGGGGGCCGGAAACACCATATATTTT. This encodes CASSLALGAGNTIYF.

This chain uses TRBV5-1 with TRBJ2-2, with TRBD1 matching 8 bases. There are 14 residues in the CDR3. The V gene end was trimmed by 4 bases and the J gene end by 4 bases; junction bases not matched to a gene: 3. Looked up from germline, CDR1 is SGHRS and CDR2 is YFSETQ. CDR3 protein: CASSPGQATGELFF. The CDR3, as DNA: TGCGCCAGCAGCCCGGGACAGGCCACCGGGGAGCTGTTTTTT.

The rearrangement links TRBV7-9 to TRBJ2-2, with TRBD2 identical over 9 bases. The length of the CDR3 is 16 residues. The J segment lost 5 bases and the V segment lost 5 bases, leaving 9 bases of the junction unmatched. Germline-derived CDR1 and CDR2 are SEHNR and FQNEAQ (reference sequence). The CDR3, as DNA: TGTGCCAGCAGCCCAGTAGCGGGGGCGATAACCGGGGAGCTGTTTTTT. Its protein is CASSPVAGAITGELFF.

The sample holds many counts of this clonotype. The rearrangement uses TRBV20-1 and TRBJ1-1, with D possibly matching TRBD1 (5 bases). The V gene lost 7 bases and the J gene lost 8 bases, with 23 bases spanning the gap. Germline CDR1 and CDR2: DFQATT and SNEGSKA (reference sequence). The length of the CDR3 is 14 residues. CDR3: CSVVLSRGGGEAFF. The CDR3, as DNA: TGCAGTGTCGTATTGTCGCGTGGGGGGGGAGAAGCTTTCTTT.

This clonotype was observed at least ten times. The V gene is TRBV5-1, the J gene TRBJ2-1, with D perhaps TRBD1 (6 bases). V dropped 2 bases and J dropped 6 bases, with 18 bases sitting between them. The germline V gene encodes CDR1 SGHRS and CDR2 YFSETQ. This CDR3 region has 16 residues. Here the CDR3 DNA reads TGCGCCAGCAGCTTCATTGGGACCACAGGGATCAATGAGCAGTTCTTC. Its translation: CASSFIGTTGINEQFF.

This sequence joins TRBV10-2 and TRBJ2-3; 9 nucleotides align to TRBD2. Losses at the gene ends were 4 bases for V and 3 bases for J; bases not matched to a gene: 8. Germline V gene sequence: CDR1 WSHSY, CDR2 SAAADI. There are 16 residues in the CDR3. DNA for the CDR3: TGCGCCAGCAGTGGGTCTAGCGGGATGGGGACAGATACGCAGTATTTT. Its protein is CASSGSSGMGTDTQYF.

The chain couples TRBV12-3 or TRBV12-4 to TRBJ1-5; D might be TRBD1 (5 bases). This CDR3 comprises 13 residues. V lost 9 bases, J lost 2 bases, and 11 bases lay in between. The CDR3 reads CASARGGNQPQHF. CDR3 DNA sequence: TGTGCCAGTGCGCGGGGGGGCAATCAGCCCCAGCATTTT.

This clonotype was counted only a few times. This chain uses TRBV11-2 with TRBJ2-1; D gene uncertain. The CDR3 is 15 residues long. The V and J ends lost 1 base and 6 bases respectively, with 13 bases between them. Looked up from germline, CDR1 is SGHAT and CDR2 is FQNNGV. In DNA, the CDR3 is TGTGCCAGCAGCTTAGGGTCCTACACCGCCAATGAGCAGTTCTTC. Protein product: CASSLGSYTANEQFF.

This clonotype has at least ten counts. This chain's CDR3 is CASSPTRGSVQGAFF. In DNA form, the CDR3 reads TGTGCCAGCAGTCCTACACGAGGATCTGTCCAAGGGGCTTTCTTT. The rearrangement joins TRBV6-1 to TRBJ1-1; D ambiguous. Trimming left V 5 bases short and J 11 bases short, with 24 bases between. CDR3 length: 15 residues. Germline CDR1 is MNHNS and CDR2 is SASEGT.

This clonotype was observed at least ten times. A much more abundant neighbour one base away suggests this may be a read error. The rearrangement uses TRBV2 and TRBJ2-7; no clear D. The CDR3 spans 12 residues. Trimming cost V 4 bases and J 1 base, with 5 bases left between them. Germline-derived CDR1 and CDR2 are SNHLY and FYNNEI. The CDR3: CASSAQSYEQYF. DNA of the CDR3: TGTGCCAGCAGTGCGCAGTCCTACGAGCAGTACTTC.

A few counts support this clonotype. This sequence joins TRBV4-3 and TRBJ1-1; a weak D match, TRBD1 (6 bases). The CDR3 loop spans 14 amino acids. Germline V gene data show CDR1 as LGHNA and CDR2 as YSLEER. V was pared by 2 bases and J by 1 base, with 8 bases between. The CDR3 loop is CASSQPDRNTEAFF. The CDR3 DNA sequence: TGCGCCAGCAGCCAACCGGACAGGAACACTGAAGCTTTCTTT.

Only one count was recorded for this clonotype. The rearrangement joins TRBV11-2 to TRBJ2-1, with 13 bases fitting TRBD2. Trimming took 5 bases from V and 7 from J; bases not matched to a gene: 11. The germline CDR1 and CDR2 sequences are SGHAT and FQNNGV. This CDR3 contains 17 residues. CDR3 region: CASSTTSGRALGNEQFF. In DNA form, the CDR3 reads TGTGCCAGCAGCACCACTAGCGGGAGGGCCCTCGGGAATGAGCAGTTCTTC.

This clonotype was counted at least ten times. The V and J genes are TRBV9 and TRBJ2-2; no reliable D call. V lost 1 base and J lost 1, with 5 bases in between. Germline CDR1 reads SGDLS; CDR2 reads YYNGEE. The length of the CDR3 is 14 residues. CDR3 bases: TGTGCCAGCAGCGTATCAGTGAACACCGGGGAGCTGTTTTTT. Its translation: CASSVSVNTGELFF.

This clonotype has more than one count but fewer than ten. The V and J genes are TRBV5-6 and TRBJ2-1; D call uncertain. The germline V gene has CDR1 SGHDT and CDR2 YYEEEE. The V and J ends lost 9 bases and 9 bases respectively, with 10 bases between them. The CDR3 loop spans 10 amino acids. The CDR3 sequence: CANFTSEQFF. DNA of the CDR3: TGTGCCAACTTTACGAGTGAGCAGTTCTTC.

This chain links TRBV5-1 with TRBJ1-3; a weak D match, TRBD1 (6 bases). This CDR3 contains 15 residues. Germline V CDR1 and CDR2: SGHRS, YFSETQ. V was shortened by 4 bases and J by 1 base, with 12 bases between the two germline ends. CDR3 sequence (DNA): TGCGCCAGCAGCGGCGCAAGGGGGTCTGGAAACACCATATATTTT. Translation: CASSGARGSGNTIYF.

This chain links TRBV3-1 with TRBJ1-4; 8 nucleotides align to TRBD1. CDR1 is LGHDT and CDR2 is YNNKEL in the germline V gene (reference sequence). V gave up 4 bases and J gave up 4 bases; unmatched junction bases: 8. The CDR3 contains 16 residues. DNA of the CDR3: TGTGCCAGCAGCCCCCACAGGGGGGAATATAATGAAAAACTGTTTTTT. This sequence encodes CASSPHRGEYNEKLFF.

As to this clonotype: A much larger clone lies one base from this, so it may be a read error. V and J are TRBV20-1 and TRBJ2-3, with 11 bases fitting TRBD2. From germline, CDR1 is DFQATT and CDR2 SNEGSKA (reference sequence). The CDR3 consists of 17 residues. The chain's CDR3 is CSVRDPRLAGPRDTQYF. The CDR3 DNA reads as TGCAGTGTTAGAGATCCCCGACTAGCGGGGCCCCGGGATACGCAGTATTTT.

This clonotype was recorded many times. The chain combines TRBV19 with TRBJ1-2; a possible D gene is TRBD1 (6 bases). The germline V and J ends were trimmed by 6 bases and 7 bases, with 15 bases remaining between them. The germline gives CDR1 LNHDA, CDR2 SQIVND (reference sequence). The CDR3 has 13 amino acids. The CDR3 sequence: CASSPGTPVGYTF. CDR3 nucleotides: TGTGCCAGTAGCCCCGGGACACCGGTTGGCTACACCTTC.

The sample holds many counts of this clonotype. The V gene is TRBV2, the J gene TRBJ2-6; 11 bases align to TRBD2. The germline CDR1 and CDR2 sequences are SNHLY and FYNNEI. The junction had 4 bases not matched to a gene; V was cut back by 4 bases and J by 2 bases. CDR3 size: 17 residues. CDR3 sequence reads: CASSALAGGAGANVLTF. The CDR3, as DNA: TGTGCCAGCAGTGCCCTAGCGGGGGGAGCTGGGGCCAACGTCCTGACTTTC.

Note on this clonotype: A much larger clonotype is one base distant, so this may be a read error. The V call is TRBV2, the J call TRBJ2-7; the match to TRBD1 covers 9 bases. The CDR3 loop spans 17 amino acids. Germline CDR1 reads SNHLY; CDR2 reads FYNNEI. J gave up 0 bases and V 6 bases, and 12 bases lay outside the gene matches. The CDR3 bases are TGTGCCAGCAGCAGAGCACAGGGGGCCCGACCCTCCTACGAGCAGTACTTC. Encoded protein: CASSRAQGARPSYEQYF.

The DNA of the CDR3 is TGTGCCAGCAGTGAAGATGAGACTTATGGCTACACCTTC. As protein: CASSEDETYGYTF. The genes are TRBV2 and TRBJ1-2; D unresolved. The CDR3 has 13 residues. Germline CDR1 reads SNHLY; CDR2 reads FYNNEI. The V gene lost 1 base and the J gene lost 5 bases, with 8 bases spanning the gap.